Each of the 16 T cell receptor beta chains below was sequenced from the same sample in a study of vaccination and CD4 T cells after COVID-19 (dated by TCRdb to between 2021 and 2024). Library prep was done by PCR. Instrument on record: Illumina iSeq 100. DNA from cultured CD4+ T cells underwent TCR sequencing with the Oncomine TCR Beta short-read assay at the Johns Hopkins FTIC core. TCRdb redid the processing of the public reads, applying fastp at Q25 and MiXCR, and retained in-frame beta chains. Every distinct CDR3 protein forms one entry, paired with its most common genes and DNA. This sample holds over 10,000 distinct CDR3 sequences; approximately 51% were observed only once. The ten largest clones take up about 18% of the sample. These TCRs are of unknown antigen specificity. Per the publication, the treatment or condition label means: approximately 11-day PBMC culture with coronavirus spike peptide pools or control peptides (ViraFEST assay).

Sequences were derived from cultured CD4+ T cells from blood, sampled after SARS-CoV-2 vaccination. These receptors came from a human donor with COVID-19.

The CDR3 DNA reads as TGTGCCAGCAGCCCGGGACGGGCTAATAATTCACCCCTCCACTTT. As protein: CASSPGRANNSPLHF. The chain uses TRBV27 and TRBJ1-6; D possibly corresponds to TRBD1 (5 bases). The CDR3 is made up of 15 amino acids. V shed 6 bases and J shed 5 bases, with 14 bases lying between them. Germline values: CDR1 MNHEY, CDR2 SMNVEV (reference sequence).

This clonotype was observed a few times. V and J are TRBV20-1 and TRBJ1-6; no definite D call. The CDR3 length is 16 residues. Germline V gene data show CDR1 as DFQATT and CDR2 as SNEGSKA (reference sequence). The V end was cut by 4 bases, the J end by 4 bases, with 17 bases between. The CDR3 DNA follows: TGCAGTGCTACCAAAGAAACGTCCTGGTATAATTCACCCCTCCACTTT. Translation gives CSATKETSWYNSPLHF.

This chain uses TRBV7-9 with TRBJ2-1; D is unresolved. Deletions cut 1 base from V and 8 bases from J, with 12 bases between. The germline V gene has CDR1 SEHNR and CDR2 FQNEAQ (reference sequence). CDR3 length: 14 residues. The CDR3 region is CASSLVSRVYEQFF. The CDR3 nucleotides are TGTGCCAGCAGCTTAGTCTCCCGTGTCTATGAGCAGTTCTTC.

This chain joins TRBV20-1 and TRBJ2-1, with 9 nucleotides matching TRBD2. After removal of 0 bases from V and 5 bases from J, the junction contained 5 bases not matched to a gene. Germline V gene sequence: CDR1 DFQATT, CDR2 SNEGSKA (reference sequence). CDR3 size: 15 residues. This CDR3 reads CSAREMRGGNNEQFF. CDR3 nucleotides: TGCAGTGCTAGAGAAATGCGGGGGGGAAACAATGAGCAGTTCTTC.

The CDR3 spells CASSYLLVGTEAFF. DNA of the CDR3: TGTGCCAGCAGTTACTTGTTGGTTGGCACTGAAGCTTTCTTT. The chain uses TRBV6-2 or TRBV6-3 and TRBJ1-1; D is uncertain. The CDR3 covers 14 residues. Per the germline V gene, CDR1 is MNHEY and CDR2 is SVGEGT. Trimming cost V 1 base and J 4 bases, with 10 bases left between them.

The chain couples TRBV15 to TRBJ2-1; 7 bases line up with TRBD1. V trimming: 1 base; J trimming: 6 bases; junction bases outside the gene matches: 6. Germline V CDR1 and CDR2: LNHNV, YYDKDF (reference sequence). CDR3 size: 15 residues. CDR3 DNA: TGTGCCACCAGCAGAGGACAGGGAAGGGGCAATGAGCAGTTCTTC. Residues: CATSRGQGRGNEQFF.

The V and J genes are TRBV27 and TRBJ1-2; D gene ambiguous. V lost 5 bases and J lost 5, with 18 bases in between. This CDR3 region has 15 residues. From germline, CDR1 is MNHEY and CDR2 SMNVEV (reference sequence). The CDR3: CASSISSLVQYGYTF. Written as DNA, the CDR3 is TGTGCCAGCAGTATCTCATCGTTGGTGCAGTATGGCTACACCTTC.

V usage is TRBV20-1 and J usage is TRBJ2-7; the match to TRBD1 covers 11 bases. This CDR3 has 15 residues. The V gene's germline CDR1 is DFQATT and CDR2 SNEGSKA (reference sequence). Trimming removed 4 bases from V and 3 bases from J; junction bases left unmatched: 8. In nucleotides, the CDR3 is TGCAGTGCTACCAGGAGGGGGACAGGGGGCTACGAGCAGTACTTC. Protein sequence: CSATRRGTGGYEQYF.

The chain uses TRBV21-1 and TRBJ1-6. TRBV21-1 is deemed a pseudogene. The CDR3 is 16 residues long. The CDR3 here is CASSYNSEDYNSPLHF. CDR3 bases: TGTGCCAGCAGCTACAACTCGGAGGACTATAATTCACCCCTCCACTTT.

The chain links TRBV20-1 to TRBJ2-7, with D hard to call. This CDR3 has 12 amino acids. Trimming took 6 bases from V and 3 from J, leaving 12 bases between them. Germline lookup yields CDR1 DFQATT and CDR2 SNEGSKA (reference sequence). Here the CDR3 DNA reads TGCAGTGCAGAGACACTCCTCTACGAGCAGTACTTC. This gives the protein CSAETLLYEQYF.

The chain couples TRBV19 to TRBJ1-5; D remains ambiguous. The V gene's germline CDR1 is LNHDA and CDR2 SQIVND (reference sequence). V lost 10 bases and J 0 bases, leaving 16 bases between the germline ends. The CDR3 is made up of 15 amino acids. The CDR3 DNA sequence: TGTGCCACCCGGCGGGAGGGCCCTAGCAATCAGCCCCAGCATTTT. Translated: CATRREGPSNQPQHF. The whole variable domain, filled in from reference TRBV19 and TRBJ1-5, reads DGGITQSPKYLFRKEGQNVTLSCEQNLNHDAMYWYRQDPGQGLRLIYYSQIVNDFQKGDIAEGYSVSREKKESFPLTVTSAQKNPTAFYLCATRREGPSNQPQHFGDGTRLSIL.

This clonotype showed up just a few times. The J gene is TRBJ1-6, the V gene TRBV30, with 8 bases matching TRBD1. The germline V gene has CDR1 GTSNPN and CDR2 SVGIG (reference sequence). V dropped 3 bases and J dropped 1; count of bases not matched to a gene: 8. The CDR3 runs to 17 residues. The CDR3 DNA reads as TGTGCCTGGAGCATCGACAGGGGAGTATCCTATAATTCACCCCTCCACTTT. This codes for CAWSIDRGVSYNSPLHF.

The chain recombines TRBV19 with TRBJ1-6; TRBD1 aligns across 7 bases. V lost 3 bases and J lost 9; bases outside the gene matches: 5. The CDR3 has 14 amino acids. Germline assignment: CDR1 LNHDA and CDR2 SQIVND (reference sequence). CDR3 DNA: TGTGCCAGTAGTATCGAGACAGGGACTTCACCCCTCCACTTT. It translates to CASSIETGTSPLHF.

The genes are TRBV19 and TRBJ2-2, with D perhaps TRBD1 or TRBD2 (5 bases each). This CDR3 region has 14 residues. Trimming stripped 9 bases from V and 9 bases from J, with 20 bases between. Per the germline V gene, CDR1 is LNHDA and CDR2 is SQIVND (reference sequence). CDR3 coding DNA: TGTGCCAGCGACCGGGACCCAGCCCCCCGGGAGCTGTTTTTT. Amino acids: CASDRDPAPRELFF.

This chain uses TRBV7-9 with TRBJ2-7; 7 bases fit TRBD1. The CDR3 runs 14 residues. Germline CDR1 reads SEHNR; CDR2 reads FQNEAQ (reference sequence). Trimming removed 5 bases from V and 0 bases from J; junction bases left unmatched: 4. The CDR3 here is CASSEDRFSYEQYF. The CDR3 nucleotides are TGTGCCAGCAGCGAGGACAGGTTCTCCTACGAGCAGTACTTC. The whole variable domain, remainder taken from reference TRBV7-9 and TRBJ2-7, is DTGVSQNPRHKITKRGQNVTFRCDPISEHNRLYWYRQTLGQGPEFLTYFQNEAQLEKSRLLSDRFSAERPKGSFSTLEIQRTEQGDSAMYLCASSEDRFSYEQYFGPGTRLTVT.

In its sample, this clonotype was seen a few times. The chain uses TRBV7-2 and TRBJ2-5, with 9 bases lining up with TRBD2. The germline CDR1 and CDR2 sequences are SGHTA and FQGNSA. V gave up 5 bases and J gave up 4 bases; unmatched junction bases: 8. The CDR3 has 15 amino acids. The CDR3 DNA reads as TGTGCCAGCAGCAGCGGGGGGACCTTCCCAGAGACCCAGTACTTC. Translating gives CASSSGGTFPETQYF.